The 8 T cell receptor beta chains below come from one sample, sequenced in a study of siplizumab effects on memory and regulatory T cells. Assay: immunoSEQ multiplex PCR; the TCRdb copy retains only in-frame clones and omits some. The profile covers some 100,000 clones, with roughly 94% appearing a single time and approximately 0.66% taken by the ten largest. Sequencing was done on a sample of Tregs sorted from blood. Receptor source: a human donor in good health.

V usage is TRBV7-9 and J usage is TRBJ2-7; D perhaps matches TRBD2 (5 bases). This CDR3 has 14 amino acids. Germline-derived CDR1 and CDR2 are SEHNR and FQNEAQ (reference sequence). Trimming stripped 2 bases from V and 4 bases from J, with 12 bases between. CDR3 amino acids: CASSLFDGNYEQYF. Here the CDR3 DNA reads TGTGCCAGCAGCTTATTCGACGGGAATTACGAGCAGTACTTC.

The chain employs TRBV27 and TRBJ2-7; D is undetermined. The V end lost 6 bases, the J end lost 2 bases, and 11 bases lay between the germline ends. In germline, CDR1 is MNHEY, CDR2 SMNVEV (reference sequence). This CDR3 has 13 residues. The CDR3 coding sequence is TGTGCCAGCAGATCACTCGGACCCTACGAGCAGTACTTC. This encodes CASRSLGPYEQYF.

This chain connects TRBV28 to TRBJ1-1; D not resolved. Germline assignment: CDR1 MDHEN and CDR2 SYDVKM. Trimming pared 2 bases from V and 1 base from J, leaving 8 bases between. The CDR3 contains 14 residues. The CDR3 nucleotides are TGTGCCAGCAGTTTAATAGGGCCGAACACTGAAGCTTTCTTT. As protein: CASSLIGPNTEAFF.

V usage is TRBV6-6 and J usage is TRBJ2-3; D unresolved. Trimming took 0 bases from V and 1 from J, leaving 11 bases between them. CDR3 length: 16 amino acids. CDR1 and CDR2 (germline): MNHNY, SVGAGI (reference sequence). The CDR3 loop reads CASSYSRFLGTDTQYF. CDR3 in DNA: TGTGCCAGCAGTTACTCGAGATTTTTAGGCACAGATACGCAGTATTTT.

The CDR3 bases are TGTGCCAGCAGCCATGGTGCGGGGCCGAGTGAGCCCCAGCATTTT. Translating gives CASSHGAGPSEPQHF. The chain uses TRBV7-9 and TRBJ1-5; a possible D gene is TRBD1 (5 bases). V was pared by 5 bases and J by 8 bases, with 19 bases between. The germline gives CDR1 SEHNR, CDR2 FQNEAQ (reference sequence). This CDR3 is built from 15 residues. Filled out from reference TRBV7-9 and TRBJ1-5, the complete variable domain reads DTGVSQNPRHKITKRGQNVTFRCDPISEHNRLYWYRQTLGQGPEFLTYFQNEAQLEKSRLLSDRFSAERPKGSFSTLEIQRTEQGDSAMYLCASSHGAGPSEPQHFGDGTRLSIL.

The DNA for the CDR3 is TGCGCCAGCAGCTCGGTCAGGGGGCTTGGCTCTGGGGCCAACGTCCTGACTTTC. It encodes CASSSVRGLGSGANVLTF. The chain employs TRBV5-1 and TRBJ2-6; 8 bases align to TRBD1. This CDR3 comprises 18 residues. J gave up 0 bases and V 3 bases, and 8 bases lay outside the gene matches. CDR1 is SGHRS, CDR2 YFSETQ, per germline.

The chain combines TRBV7-9 with TRBJ2-7; unclear D gene. The CDR3 runs 13 residues. V lost 1 base and J 3 bases, leaving 7 bases between the germline ends. CDR1 is SEHNR and CDR2 is FQNEAQ in the germline V gene (reference sequence). CDR3 coding DNA: TGTGCCAGCAGCTTAGGGACCTTCTACGAGCAGTACTTC. It encodes CASSLGTFYEQYF.

V usage is TRBV11-2 and J usage is TRBJ1-5, with D maybe TRBD1 (5 bases). V was shortened by 0 bases and J by 10 bases, with 13 bases between the two germline ends. Germline values: CDR1 SGHAT, CDR2 FQNNGV. There are 14 residues in the CDR3. The CDR3 region is CASSLDVGGVPQHF. As DNA, the CDR3 is TGTGCCAGCAGCTTAGATGTGGGGGGGGTCCCCCAGCATTTT.